This TCR beta chain was sequenced in a study of shared clonotypes between healthy human individuals. Tens of thousands of T cell genomes, or about 320 ng DNA, went into unsorted PBMC replicate PCRs. Assay used: immunoSEQ multiplex PCR; TCRdb lists only in-frame clones, some missing. This repertoire shows about 490,000 clones, around 73% found once; its top ten account for about 12%. Those who donated were healthy HIV-negative adults, with no recent acute infections or vaccinations reported. Germline CDR1 and CDR2: LGHNA and YNFKEQ. The CDR3 has 16 residues. V dropped 1 base and J dropped 8; count of bases not matched to a gene: 11.

This TCR was recovered from a woman in her forties in good health. Some clones in this sample may be carry-over from other donors' samples. The sample consisted of PBMCs. This chain links TRBV4-2 with TRBJ1-2; 9 nucleotides agree with TRBD1. DNA of the CDR3: TGTGCCAGCAGCCAAGGGACAGGGGACTCGCGGTGGGGCTACACCTTC. Its protein is CASSQGTGDSRWGYTF.